The rows below give T cell receptor beta chains drawn from one sample of a study of patients and donors after allogeneic stem cell transplantation. TCRdb called the RT-PCR reads again in MiXCR, with one record for every CDR3 protein. The table shows about 150,000 distinct CDR3 sequences, with 30% to 45% occurring only once. Sequencing used blood, either unsorted or a sorted T cell fraction (not recorded which). Receptors originate from a human donor who was either an allogeneic HSCT recipient or a stem cell or donor lymphocyte infusion donor (not recorded which). It is not recorded whose cells these are; they may come from a transplant donor. Each CDR3 is given with its conserved first and last residue. Each record gives: D gene, V gene, J gene, clone size, CDR3 DNA, CDR3 protein. The D gene is left open where the match is weak. Some rows mark clone size as missing; the rest say once, few, many or name a class of expanded clone.

d_call: NA
v_call: TRBV6-2/TRBV6-3
j_call: TRBJ2-7
clone_size: once
cdr3_nt: TGTGCCAGCAGTTTGTACAGGGCAGAGCAGTACTTC
cdr3_aa: CASSLYRAEQYF

d_call: NA
v_call: TRBV6-5
j_call: TRBJ1-1
clone_size: NA
cdr3_nt: TGTGCCAGCAGTTACAGGGGCCCAGGGGAGAACACTGAAGCTTTCTTT
cdr3_aa: CASSYRGPGENTEAFF

d_call: NA
v_call: TRBV12-3/TRBV12-4
j_call: TRBJ1-5
clone_size: NA
cdr3_nt: TGTGCCAGCAGTTTAGGGGTTCGCCCTTATAGCAATCAGCCCCAGCATTTT
cdr3_aa: CASSLGVRPYSNQPQHF

d_call: NA
v_call: TRBV13
j_call: TRBJ1-6
clone_size: few
cdr3_nt: TGTGCCAGCAGCTTAGTGCAGGGAGGAAATTCACCCCTCCACTTT
cdr3_aa: CASSLVQGGNSPLHF

d_call: NA
v_call: TRBV12-3/TRBV12-4
j_call: TRBJ1-1
clone_size: many
cdr3_nt: TGTGCCAGCAGTTTAGTCGAGACTGAAGCTTTCTTT
cdr3_aa: CASSLVETEAFF

d_call: NA
v_call: TRBV27
j_call: TRBJ1-4
clone_size: NA
cdr3_nt: TGTGCCAGCAGTCCAACCGGGACATTTAATGAAAAACTGTTTTTT
cdr3_aa: CASSPTGTFNEKLFF

d_call: TRBD1
v_call: TRBV7-2
j_call: TRBJ1-6
clone_size: few
cdr3_nt: TGTGCCAGCAGCTTAGAAGCAGGGGGAGGGAATTCACCCCTCCACTTT
cdr3_aa: CASSLEAGGGNSPLHF

d_call: TRBD1
v_call: TRBV5-1
j_call: TRBJ2-3
clone_size: once
cdr3_nt: TGCGCCAGCAGCAGCTTCGACAGGGCAGATACGCAGTATTTT
cdr3_aa: CASSSFDRADTQYF

d_call: NA
v_call: TRBV29-1
j_call: TRBJ1-2
clone_size: few
cdr3_nt: TGCAGCGTTGAAGTCGACAGGCTAAATGGCTACACCTTC
cdr3_aa: CSVEVDRLNGYTF

d_call: NA
v_call: TRBV28
j_call: TRBJ1-2
clone_size: few
cdr3_nt: TGTGCCAGCAGTCGCCCCACTGATGGCTACACCTTC
cdr3_aa: CASSRPTDGYTF

d_call: NA
v_call: TRBV7-2
j_call: TRBJ1-2
clone_size: few
cdr3_nt: TGTGCCAGCAGCCCCCGGAGGGAGGGGTACTATGGCTACACCTTC
cdr3_aa: CASSPRREGYYGYTF

d_call: TRBD1
v_call: TRBV25-1
j_call: TRBJ1-5
clone_size: few
cdr3_nt: TGTGCCAGCAGCTACAGGGGGGCCAATCAGCCCCAGCATTTT
cdr3_aa: CASSYRGANQPQHF

d_call: TRBD1
v_call: TRBV29-1
j_call: TRBJ1-4
clone_size: NA
cdr3_nt: TGCAGCGTTGGGGACAGACGTAGTAATGAAAAACTGTTTTTT
cdr3_aa: CSVGDRRSNEKLFF

d_call: NA
v_call: TRBV9
j_call: TRBJ2-7
clone_size: NA
cdr3_nt: TGTGCCAGCAGCGTAAGTGATGGGATCACCCACGAGCAGTACTTC
cdr3_aa: CASSVSDGITHEQYF

d_call: TRBD1
v_call: TRBV12-3/TRBV12-4
j_call: TRBJ1-2
clone_size: few
cdr3_nt: TGTGCCAGCAGTTCAGACGGGACAGCCCTCTATGGCTACACCTTC
cdr3_aa: CASSSDGTALYGYTF

d_call: NA
v_call: TRBV6-5
j_call: TRBJ1-1
clone_size: few
cdr3_nt: TGTGCCAGCACCAACATGGAGTACACTGAAGCTTTCTTT
cdr3_aa: CASTNMEYTEAFF

d_call: TRBD1
v_call: TRBV20-1
j_call: TRBJ1-2
clone_size: few
cdr3_nt: TGCAGTGCTGCTCGGGACAGTAGTAATGGCTACACCTTC
cdr3_aa: CSAARDSSNGYTF

d_call: NA
v_call: TRBV27
j_call: TRBJ2-1
clone_size: few
cdr3_nt: TGTGCCAGCAGTTTTGGATTGGGAGGCAATGAGCAGTTCTTC
cdr3_aa: CASSFGLGGNEQFF

d_call: TRBD2
v_call: TRBV5-1
j_call: TRBJ2-1
clone_size: NA
cdr3_nt: TGCGCCAGCAGCTTGGGAGGACTAGCGGGGGTGGTCTCCTACAATGAGCAGTTCTTC
cdr3_aa: CASSLGGLAGVVSYNEQFF

d_call: NA
v_call: TRBV12-3/TRBV12-4
j_call: TRBJ2-2
clone_size: NA
cdr3_nt: TGTGCCAGCAGTAAGACTAGTACGAACACCGGGGAGCTGTTTTTT
cdr3_aa: CASSKTSTNTGELFF

d_call: NA
v_call: TRBV28
j_call: TRBJ2-5
clone_size: few
cdr3_nt: TGTGCCAGCAGTCCCCCCGGGACCATGTTAGAGACCCAGTACTTC
cdr3_aa: CASSPPGTMLETQYF

d_call: NA
v_call: TRBV5-6
j_call: TRBJ1-1
clone_size: NA
cdr3_nt: TGTGCCAGCATCGACAGGACCGAGATGAACACTGAAGCTTTCTTT
cdr3_aa: CASIDRTEMNTEAFF

d_call: NA
v_call: TRBV29-1
j_call: TRBJ2-3
clone_size: few
cdr3_nt: TGCAGCGTTGAAAGGCAGGGGACAGATACGCAGTATTTT
cdr3_aa: CSVERQGTDTQYF

d_call: NA
v_call: TRBV12-3/TRBV12-4
j_call: TRBJ1-5
clone_size: NA
cdr3_nt: TGTGCCAGCAGTCGTTCCTCGGGGGGTCAGCCCCAGCATTTT
cdr3_aa: CASSRSSGGQPQHF

d_call: TRBD1
v_call: TRBV11-2
j_call: TRBJ2-7
clone_size: NA
cdr3_nt: TGTGCCAGCAGCTTAGATCTGGACAGGGCCTCTTACGAGCAGTACTTC
cdr3_aa: CASSLDLDRASYEQYF

d_call: NA
v_call: TRBV4-3
j_call: TRBJ1-6
clone_size: few
cdr3_nt: TGCGCCAGCAGCCAAGAGCAGGGGCGTAATTCACCCCTCCACTTT
cdr3_aa: CASSQEQGRNSPLHF

d_call: NA
v_call: TRBV12-3/TRBV12-4
j_call: TRBJ1-5
clone_size: many
cdr3_nt: TGTGCCAGCAGTTTTAACGGGGGACAGCCCCAGCATTTT
cdr3_aa: CASSFNGGQPQHF

d_call: NA
v_call: TRBV28
j_call: TRBJ2-2
clone_size: NA
cdr3_nt: TGTGCCAGCAGTTTGCTAGAGTCAAGGACCGGGGAGCTGTTTTTT
cdr3_aa: CASSLLESRTGELFF

d_call: NA
v_call: TRBV5-1
j_call: TRBJ1-1
clone_size: few
cdr3_nt: TGCGCCAGCAGCCCGGGAGTGGAGACTGAAGCTTTCTTT
cdr3_aa: CASSPGVETEAFF

d_call: TRBD1
v_call: TRBV20-1
j_call: TRBJ1-2
clone_size: few
cdr3_nt: TGCAGTGCAGAGGACAGGGCCGAAGGTTATGGCTACACCTTC
cdr3_aa: CSAEDRAEGYGYTF

d_call: NA
v_call: TRBV12-3/TRBV12-4
j_call: TRBJ1-2
clone_size: NA
cdr3_nt: TGTGCCAGCAGTCCGAATCAGGGGTGGGGCTACACCTTC
cdr3_aa: CASSPNQGWGYTF

d_call: NA
v_call: TRBV5-4
j_call: TRBJ1-4
clone_size: few
cdr3_nt: TGTGCCAGCAGCTGGGGCAATTCTAATGAAAAACTGTTTTTT
cdr3_aa: CASSWGNSNEKLFF

d_call: TRBD2
v_call: TRBV20-1
j_call: TRBJ2-7
clone_size: NA
cdr3_nt: TGCAGTGCCCCGGACCCGGGGGGGCCCCACGAGCAGTACTTC
cdr3_aa: CSAPDPGGPHEQYF

d_call: TRBD1
v_call: TRBV24-1
j_call: TRBJ2-7
clone_size: NA
cdr3_nt: TGTGCCACCAGCGGGACAGGGCCGGATAACTACGAGCAGTACTTC
cdr3_aa: CATSGTGPDNYEQYF

d_call: NA
v_call: TRBV10-3
j_call: TRBJ1-1
clone_size: NA
cdr3_nt: TGTGCCATCAGCCCTCGCGGGGTGAACACTGAAGCTTTCTTT
cdr3_aa: CAISPRGVNTEAFF

d_call: NA
v_call: TRBV27
j_call: TRBJ1-2
clone_size: NA
cdr3_nt: TGTGCCAGCAGTTTAAGAGCAGGCTATGGCTACACCTTC
cdr3_aa: CASSLRAGYGYTF

d_call: NA
v_call: TRBV20-1
j_call: TRBJ2-3
clone_size: NA
cdr3_nt: TGCAGTGCTAGTATCCCCCAAAGCACAGATACGCAGTATTTT
cdr3_aa: CSASIPQSTDTQYF

d_call: NA
v_call: TRBV4-2
j_call: TRBJ2-2
clone_size: NA
cdr3_nt: TGTGCCAGCAGCCAAGTGGGAGGAATGACCGGGGAGCTGTTTTTT
cdr3_aa: CASSQVGGMTGELFF

d_call: NA
v_call: TRBV5-6
j_call: TRBJ1-5
clone_size: NA
cdr3_nt: TGTGCCAGCAGCCACCTCGGTGATCAGCCCCAGCATTTT
cdr3_aa: CASSHLGDQPQHF

d_call: NA
v_call: TRBV6-5
j_call: TRBJ2-5
clone_size: NA
cdr3_nt: TGTGCCAGCAGGTACCAAGAGACCCAGTACTTC
cdr3_aa: CASRYQETQYF

d_call: NA
v_call: TRBV28
j_call: TRBJ1-6
clone_size: NA
cdr3_nt: TGTGCCAGCACTGGAAGGGGGTATAATTCACCCCTCCACTTT
cdr3_aa: CASTGRGYNSPLHF

d_call: TRBD1
v_call: TRBV5-1
j_call: TRBJ1-1
clone_size: NA
cdr3_nt: TGCGCCAGCAGCCCAGACCTGACAGGGATCACTGAAGCTTTCTTT
cdr3_aa: CASSPDLTGITEAFF

d_call: TRBD1
v_call: TRBV28
j_call: TRBJ2-3
clone_size: NA
cdr3_nt: TGTGCCAGCAGTTTAAAGTCGTGGACAGGGATCACAGATACGCAGTATTTT
cdr3_aa: CASSLKSWTGITDTQYF

d_call: NA
v_call: TRBV5-8
j_call: TRBJ2-7
clone_size: NA
cdr3_nt: TGTGCCAGCCCTTTGGACGCAGCCCACGAGCAGTACTTC
cdr3_aa: CASPLDAAHEQYF

d_call: NA
v_call: TRBV7-9
j_call: TRBJ1-3
clone_size: NA
cdr3_nt: TGTGCCAGCAGCTTAGTTGCGGGACTCCTACGCACCATATATTTT
cdr3_aa: CASSLVAGLLRTIYF

d_call: NA
v_call: TRBV6-2/TRBV6-3
j_call: TRBJ1-2
clone_size: NA
cdr3_nt: TGTGCCAGCAGCAACGGACACCTCTATGGCTACACCTTC
cdr3_aa: CASSNGHLYGYTF

d_call: NA
v_call: TRBV4-2
j_call: TRBJ1-2
clone_size: few
cdr3_nt: TGTGCCAGCAGCCATCTCCGAAGTGACTACACCTTC
cdr3_aa: CASSHLRSDYTF

d_call: NA
v_call: TRBV20-1
j_call: TRBJ1-2
clone_size: NA
cdr3_nt: TGCAGTGCTAGTACGGGATTTGACTATGGCTACACCTTC
cdr3_aa: CSASTGFDYGYTF